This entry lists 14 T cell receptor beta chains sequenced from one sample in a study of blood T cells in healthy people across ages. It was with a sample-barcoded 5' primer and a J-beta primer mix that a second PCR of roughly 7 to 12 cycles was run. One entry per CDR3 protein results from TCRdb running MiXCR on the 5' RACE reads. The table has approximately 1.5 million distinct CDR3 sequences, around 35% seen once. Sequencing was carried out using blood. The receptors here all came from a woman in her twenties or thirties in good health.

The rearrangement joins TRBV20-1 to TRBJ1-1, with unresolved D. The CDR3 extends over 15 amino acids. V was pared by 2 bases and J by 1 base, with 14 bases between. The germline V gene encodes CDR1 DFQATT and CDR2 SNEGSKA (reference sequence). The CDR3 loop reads CSARSAWTGNTEAFF. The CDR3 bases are TGCAGTGCTAGATCCGCCTGGACGGGGAACACTGAAGCTTTCTTT.

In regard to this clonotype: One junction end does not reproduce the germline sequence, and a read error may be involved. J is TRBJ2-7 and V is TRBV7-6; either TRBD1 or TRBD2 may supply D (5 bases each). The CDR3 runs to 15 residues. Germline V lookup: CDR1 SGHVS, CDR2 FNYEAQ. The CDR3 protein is CASSLYGTASCEQYF. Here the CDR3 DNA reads TGTGCCAGCAGCCTGTACGGGACGGCTTCCTGCGAGCAGTACTTC.

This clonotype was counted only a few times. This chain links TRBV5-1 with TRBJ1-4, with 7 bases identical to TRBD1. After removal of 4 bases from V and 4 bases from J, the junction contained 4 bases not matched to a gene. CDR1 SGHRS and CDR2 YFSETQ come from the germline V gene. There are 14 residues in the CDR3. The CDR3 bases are TGCGCCAGCAGCAACAGGGGTGGTAATGAAAAACTGTTTTTT. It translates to CASSNRGGNEKLFF. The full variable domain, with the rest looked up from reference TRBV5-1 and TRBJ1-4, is KAGVTQTPRYLIKTRGQQVTLSCSPISGHRSVSWYQQTPGQGLQFLFEYFSETQRNKGNFPGRFSGRQFSNSRSEMNVSTLELGDSALYLCASSNRGGNEKLFFGSGTQLSVL.

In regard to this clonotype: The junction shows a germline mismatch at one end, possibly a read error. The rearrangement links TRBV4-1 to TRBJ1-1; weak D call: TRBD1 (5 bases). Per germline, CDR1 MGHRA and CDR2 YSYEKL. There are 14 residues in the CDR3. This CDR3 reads CACSQGILDDEAFF. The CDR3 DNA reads TGCGCCTGCAGCCAGGGTATTCTGGATGATGAAGCTTTCTTT.

CDR3 region: CASSVGSGGDTQYF. DNA of the CDR3: TGTGCCAGCAGCGTAGGGAGCGGGGGGGATACGCAGTATTTT. The V gene is TRBV9, the J gene TRBJ2-3; TRBD2 matches at 9 bases. The CDR3 spans 14 residues. J was trimmed by 6 bases and V by 0 bases; bases with no gene match: 2. CDR1 and CDR2 (germline): SGDLS, YYNGEE. The complete variable domain, with remaining parts taken from reference TRBV9 and TRBJ2-3, reads DSGVTQTPKHLITATGQRVTLRCSPRSGDLSVYWYQQSLDQGLQFLIQYYNGEERAKGNILERFSAQQFPDLHSELNLSSLELGDSALYFCASSVGSGGDTQYFGPGTRLTVL.

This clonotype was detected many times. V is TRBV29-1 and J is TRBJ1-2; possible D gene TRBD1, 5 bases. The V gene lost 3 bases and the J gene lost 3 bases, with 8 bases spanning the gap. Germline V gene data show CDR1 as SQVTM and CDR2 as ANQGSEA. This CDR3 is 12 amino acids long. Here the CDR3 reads CSVDAQDYGYTF. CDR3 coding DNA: TGCAGCGTTGATGCACAGGACTATGGCTACACCTTC. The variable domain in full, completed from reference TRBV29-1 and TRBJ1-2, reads SAVISQKPSRDICQRGTSLTIQCQVDSQVTMMFWYRQQPGQSLTLIATANQGSEATYESGFVIDKFPISRPNLTFSTLTVSNMSPEDSSIYLCSVDAQDYGYTFGSGTRLTVV.

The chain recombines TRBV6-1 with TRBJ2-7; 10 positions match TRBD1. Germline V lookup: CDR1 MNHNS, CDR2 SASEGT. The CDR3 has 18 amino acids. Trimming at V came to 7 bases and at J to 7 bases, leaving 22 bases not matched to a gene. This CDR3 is CASTRAGTGAAIAGEQYF. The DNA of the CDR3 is TGTGCCAGCACCCGAGCCGGGACAGGGGCAGCGATTGCGGGAGAGCAGTACTTC.

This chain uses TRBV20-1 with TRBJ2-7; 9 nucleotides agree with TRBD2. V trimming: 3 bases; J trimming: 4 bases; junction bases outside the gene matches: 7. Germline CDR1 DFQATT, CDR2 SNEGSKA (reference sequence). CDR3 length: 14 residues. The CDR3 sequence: CSARIAGVHYEQYF. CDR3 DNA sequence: TGCAGTGCTAGGATAGCGGGAGTCCATTACGAGCAGTACTTC.

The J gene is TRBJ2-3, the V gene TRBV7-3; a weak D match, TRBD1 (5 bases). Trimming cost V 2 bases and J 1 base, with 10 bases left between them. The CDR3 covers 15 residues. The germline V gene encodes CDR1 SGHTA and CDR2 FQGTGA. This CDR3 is CASSLWAGRTDTQYF. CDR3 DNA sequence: TGTGCCAGCAGCTTATGGGCAGGGCGCACAGATACGCAGTATTTT.

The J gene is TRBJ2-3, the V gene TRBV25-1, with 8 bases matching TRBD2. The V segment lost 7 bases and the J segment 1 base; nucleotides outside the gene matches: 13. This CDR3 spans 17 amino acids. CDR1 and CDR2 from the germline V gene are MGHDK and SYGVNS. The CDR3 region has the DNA TGTGCCAGCATCAGCCTGGGGGCGGGGGGCGGCACAGATACGCAGTATTTT. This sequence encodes CASISLGAGGGTDTQYF.

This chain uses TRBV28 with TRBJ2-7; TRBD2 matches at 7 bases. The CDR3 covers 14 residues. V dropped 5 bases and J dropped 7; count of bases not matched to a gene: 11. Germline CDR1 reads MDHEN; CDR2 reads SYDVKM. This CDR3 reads CASSPPSGSGEQYF. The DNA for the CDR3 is TGTGCCAGCAGTCCCCCTAGCGGCTCGGGGGAGCAGTACTTC. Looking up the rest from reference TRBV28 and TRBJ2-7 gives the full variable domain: DVKVTQSSRYLVKRTGEKVFLECVQDMDHENMFWYRQDPGLGLRLIYFSYDVKMKEKGDIPEGYSVSREKKERFSLILESASTNQTSMYLCASSPPSGSGEQYFGPGTRLTVT.

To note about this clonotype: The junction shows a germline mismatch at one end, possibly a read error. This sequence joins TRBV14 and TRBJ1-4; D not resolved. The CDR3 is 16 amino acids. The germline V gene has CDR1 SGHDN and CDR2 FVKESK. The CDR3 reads CAGSQLSDHPKEKLFF. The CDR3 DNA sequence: TGTGCCGGCAGCCAATTATCGGACCATCCGAAGGAAAAACTGTTTTTT.

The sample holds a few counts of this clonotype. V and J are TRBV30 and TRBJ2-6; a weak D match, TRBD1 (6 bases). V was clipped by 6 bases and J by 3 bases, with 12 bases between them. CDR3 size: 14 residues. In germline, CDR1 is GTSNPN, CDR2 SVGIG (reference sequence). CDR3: CACSGTFGANVLTF. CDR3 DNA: TGTGCCTGTTCCGGGACATTTGGGGCCAACGTCCTGACTTTC.

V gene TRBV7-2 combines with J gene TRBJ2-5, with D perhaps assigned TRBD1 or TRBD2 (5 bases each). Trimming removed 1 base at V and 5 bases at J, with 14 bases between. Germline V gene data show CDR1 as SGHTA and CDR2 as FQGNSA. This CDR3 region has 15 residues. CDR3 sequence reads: CASSLGGSARETQYF. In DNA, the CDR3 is TGTGCCAGCAGCTTAGGGGGGTCGGCGCGGGAGACCCAGTACTTC.